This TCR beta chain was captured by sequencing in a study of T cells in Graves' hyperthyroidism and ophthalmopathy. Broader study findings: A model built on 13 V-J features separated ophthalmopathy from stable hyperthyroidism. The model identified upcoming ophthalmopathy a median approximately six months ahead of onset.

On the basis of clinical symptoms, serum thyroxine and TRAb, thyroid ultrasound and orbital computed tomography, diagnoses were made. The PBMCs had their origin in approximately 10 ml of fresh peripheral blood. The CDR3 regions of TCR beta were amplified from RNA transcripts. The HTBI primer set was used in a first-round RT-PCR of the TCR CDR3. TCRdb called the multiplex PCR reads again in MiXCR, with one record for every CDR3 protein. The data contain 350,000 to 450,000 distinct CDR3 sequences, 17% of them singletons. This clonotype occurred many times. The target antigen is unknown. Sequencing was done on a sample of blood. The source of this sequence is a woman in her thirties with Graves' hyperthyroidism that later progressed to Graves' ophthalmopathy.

CDR3 in DNA: TGCAGTGCAATGGGACTAGCGCTCACAGATACGCAGTATTTT. This gives the protein CSAMGLALTDTQYF. The chain employs TRBV20-1 and TRBJ2-3; TRBD2 agrees at 10 bases. Trimming took 6 bases from V and 2 from J; bases not matched to a gene: 5. This CDR3 comprises 14 residues. Germline CDR1 DFQATT, CDR2 SNEGSKA (reference sequence).